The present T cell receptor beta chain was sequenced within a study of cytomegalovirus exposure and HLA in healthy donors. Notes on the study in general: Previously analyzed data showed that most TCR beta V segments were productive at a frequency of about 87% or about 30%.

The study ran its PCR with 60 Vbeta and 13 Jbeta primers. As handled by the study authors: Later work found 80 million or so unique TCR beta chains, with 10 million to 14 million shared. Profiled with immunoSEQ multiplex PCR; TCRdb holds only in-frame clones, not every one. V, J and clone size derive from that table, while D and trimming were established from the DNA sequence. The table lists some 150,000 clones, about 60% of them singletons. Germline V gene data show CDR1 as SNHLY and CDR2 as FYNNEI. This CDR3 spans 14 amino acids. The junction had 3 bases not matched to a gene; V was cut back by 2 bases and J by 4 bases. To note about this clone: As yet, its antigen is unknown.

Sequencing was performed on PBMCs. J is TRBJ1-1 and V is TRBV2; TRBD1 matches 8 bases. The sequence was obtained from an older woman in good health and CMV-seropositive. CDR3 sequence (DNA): TGTGCCAGCAGTGAACGACAGGGGACCACTGAAGCTTTCTTT. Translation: CASSERQGTTEAFF.